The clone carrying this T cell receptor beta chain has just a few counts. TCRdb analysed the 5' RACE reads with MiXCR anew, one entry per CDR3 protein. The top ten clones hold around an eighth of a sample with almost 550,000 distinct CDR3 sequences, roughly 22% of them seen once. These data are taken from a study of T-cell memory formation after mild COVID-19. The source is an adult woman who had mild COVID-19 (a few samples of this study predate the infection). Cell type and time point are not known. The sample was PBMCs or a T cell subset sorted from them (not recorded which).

As DNA, the CDR3 is TGTGCCAGCAGCAATCCCCGGGACAGGGAAGAGACCCAGTACTTC. Protein product: CASSNPRDREETQYF. The V gene is TRBV5-4, the J gene TRBJ2-5; 9 nucleotides match TRBD1. Trimming cost V 4 bases and J 3 bases; bases outside gene matches: 7. Looked up from germline, CDR1 is SGHNT and CDR2 is YYREEE (reference sequence). This CDR3 has 15 residues.